The rows below give T cell receptor beta chains drawn from one sample of a study of Graves' ophthalmopathy and Graves' hyperthyroidism. TCRdb re-analysed the multiplex PCR reads in MiXCR, keeping a single row per CDR3 protein. The sample comprises a few hundred thousand distinct CDR3 sequences, around 17% of which are singletons, and 1.6% rests with the top ten. Sequenced input: peripheral blood. The receptors derive from a woman aged 18-29 years with Graves' ophthalmopathy. Both conserved end residues are part of each CDR3. D genes are given only for firm matches. Clone size is shown for a subset of rows, as once, few, many or a class of expanded clone.

cdr3_nt cdr3_aa j_call v_call clone_size d_call
TGTGCCTGGAACGAGAGGGGGGCGGCTTTCTTT CAWNERGAAFF TRBJ1-1 TRBV30 NA NA
TGTGCCAGCACCGCTCATCCCGTAACCGGGACAGGCGGCACCGGGGAGCTGTTTTTT CASTAHPVTGTGGTGELFF TRBJ2-2 TRBV7-8 many TRBD1
TGTGCCAGCAGTCCGGGACAGGGGACCGGGGAGCTGTTTTTT CASSPGQGTGELFF TRBJ2-2 TRBV6-5 many TRBD1
TGTGCCAGCAGCTTCTTCAAGGGGGGGAACACTGAAGCTTTCTTT CASSFFKGGNTEAFF TRBJ1-1 TRBV7-9 many NA
TGTGCCAGCAGTGATTTGGGAAAATATCAGCCCCAGCATTTT CASSDLGKYQPQHF TRBJ1-5 TRBV6-1 many NA
TGTGCCAGCAGTTCCGGGGCACCGCTTTATAGCAATCAGCCCCAGCATTTT CASSSGAPLYSNQPQHF TRBJ1-5 TRBV12-3/TRBV12-4 many NA
TGTGCCAGCAGCACAGACGGCTACAGTAATGGCTACACCTTC CASSTDGYSNGYTF TRBJ1-2 TRBV7-2 many NA
TGCGCCAGCAGCCTAGCCTACGGGAAGGATGACACTGAAGCTTTCTTT CASSLAYGKDDTEAFF TRBJ1-1 TRBV5-1 many NA
TGTGCCAGCAGTTACCTGGGACAGGGTAAGGCTGAAGCTTTCTTT CASSYLGQGKAEAFF TRBJ1-1 TRBV6-2/TRBV6-3 many TRBD1
TGTGCCATCAGTGATCCCGGGACAGGGGTCTACGAGCAGTACTTC CAISDPGTGVYEQYF TRBJ2-7 TRBV10-3 many TRBD1
TGTGCCAGCAGACCCATAGCAAATTCACCCCTCCACTTT CASRPIANSPLHF TRBJ1-6 TRBV12-3/TRBV12-4 many NA
TGCAGTGCTAGGGCTGTGGGAGGAAGCAGGGAGCAGTACTTC CSARAVGGSREQYF TRBJ2-7 TRBV20-1 many NA
TGTGCCAGCCAAGCACGGAACACCGGGGAGCTGTTTTTT CASQARNTGELFF TRBJ2-2 TRBV28 NA NA